The next 11 T cell receptor beta chains were all read from a single sample in a study of T-cell reconstitution after alpha-beta-depleted transplantation in children. The library targeted TCRbeta and was prepared with unique molecular identifiers. A single record per CDR3 protein comes from TCRdb applying MiXCR to the PCR reads. Of about 100,000 distinct CDR3 sequences listed, under 7% are singletons. Sequenced material: PBMCs, mostly from graft donor cells, taken 60 days after TCRalphabeta/CD19-depleted stem cell transplant. The receptors stem from a female patient aged 2-10 years who had a stem cell transplant for Fanconi anemia, so the T cells may come from the graft donor.

The table lists this clonotype with many counts. DNA for the CDR3: TGCGCCAGCAGCTTACTTTCCTTGTCAAACTTTGCAAATGTCGTCGGGGAGCTGTTTTTT. Translation: CASSLLSLSNFANVVGELFF. This sequence joins TRBV5-1 and TRBJ2-2, with D uncertain. Germline V gene lookup returns CDR1 SGHRS and CDR2 YFSETQ. V lost 2 bases to trimming and J lost 7 bases, with 30 bases between them. The CDR3 totals 20 residues.

With regard to this clonotype: A much larger clone lies one base from this, so it may be a read error. This rearrangement joins TRBV6-5 to TRBJ2-1, with TRBD1 identical over 7 bases. V gave up 2 bases and J gave up 15 bases; unmatched junction bases: 16. This CDR3 has 15 residues. In germline, CDR1 is MNHEY, CDR2 SVGAGI. In nucleotides, the CDR3 is TGTGCCAGCAGTTACAGGGAGCTAGGGGGCGAGGGACGGTTCTTC. Its translation is CASSYRELGGEGRFF.

The sample holds many counts of this clonotype. The V and J genes are TRBV5-1 and TRBJ2-1; tentative D call: TRBD2 (5 bases). V was trimmed by 3 bases and J by 10 bases, leaving 20 bases between them. Germline-derived CDR1 and CDR2 are SGHRS and YFSETQ. CDR3 length equals 15 residues. The DNA of the CDR3 is TGCGCCAGCAGCTCGATGACCCCAGCGGTGAGCGAGCAGTTCTTC. Translating gives CASSSMTPAVSEQFF.

Comment on this clonotype: A single base separates this from a much larger clone, so it may be a read error. This sequence joins TRBV7-3 and TRBJ2-7, with 8 nucleotides matching TRBD1. The CDR3 covers 16 residues. Looked up from germline, CDR1 is SGHTA and CDR2 is FQGTGA. The CDR3 here is CASSLDRDRFSCEQYF. The CDR3 DNA is TGTGCCAGCAGCTTAGATCGGGACAGGTTCTCCTGCGAGCAGTACTTC.

This clonotype was observed at least ten times. The genes are TRBV4-1 and TRBJ2-7, with TRBD1 matching 8 bases. V gave up 2 bases and J gave up 5 bases; unmatched junction bases: 8. CDR3 length: 15 residues. In germline, CDR1 is MGHRA, CDR2 YSYEKL. The CDR3 coding sequence is TGCGCCAGCAGCCAACAGGACAGGGAAGGGGACGAGCAGTACTTC. Translation gives CASSQQDREGDEQYF.

The chain carries TRBV24-1 and TRBJ2-7; possibly TRBD1 or TRBD2 for D (5 bases each). Germline V gives CDR1 KGHDR, CDR2 SFDVKD. The V end was cut by 8 bases, the J end by 3 bases, with 25 bases between. This CDR3 comprises 17 residues. Here the CDR3 DNA reads TGTGCCACCACCGGGTTAGGGACGGCTATCTCATTCTACGAGCAGTACTTC. Protein product: CATTGLGTAISFYEQYF.

This clonotype was seen at least ten times. V and J are TRBV12-3 or TRBV12-4 and TRBJ1-2, with D hard to call. V was trimmed by 3 bases and J by 4 bases, leaving 6 bases between them. This CDR3 has 12 amino acids. The CDR3 nucleotides are TGTGCCAGCAGTTTCCGGACCTATGGCTACACCTTC. Amino acids: CASSFRTYGYTF.

This clonotype was seen many times. The chain uses TRBV7-8 and TRBJ2-7; 7 positions match TRBD1. Trimming at V came to 3 bases and at J to 3 bases, leaving 2 bases not matched to a gene. CDR3 length: 13 residues. Germline V CDR1 and CDR2: SGHVS, FQNEAQ. For the CDR3, the DNA is TGTGCCAGCAGCTTCCGGGACAGCTACGAGCAGTACTTC. Its protein is CASSFRDSYEQYF.

This clonotype was recorded at least ten times. J is TRBJ2-1 and V is TRBV2; 7 bases are shared with TRBD2. The ends lost 7 bases at V and 2 bases at J; junction bases unmatched: 5. The CDR3 is 14 residues long. Germline CDR1 is SNHLY and CDR2 is FYNNEI. CDR3 in amino acids: CASNGLAAYNEQFF. CDR3 coding DNA: TGTGCCAGCAACGGGCTAGCGGCCTACAATGAGCAGTTCTTC.

In this sample, this clonotype turned up many times. The chain links TRBV28 to TRBJ2-7, with D possibly TRBD2 on 5 matching bases. V lost 5 bases, J lost 4 bases, and 15 bases lay in between. The CDR3 spans 14 residues. Germline CDR1 is MDHEN and CDR2 is SYDVKM. DNA for the CDR3: TGTGCCAGCAGTCATACTAGAGGGCTATACGAGCAGTACTTC. It codes for CASSHTRGLYEQYF.

This clonotype was detected many times. This sequence joins TRBV7-2 and TRBJ2-2, with D perhaps matching TRBD1 (5 bases). Trimming removed 2 bases at V and 6 bases at J, with 13 bases between. Germline CDR1 is SGHTA and CDR2 is FQGNSA. The CDR3 is made up of 15 amino acids. The chain's CDR3 is CASSLQIVGPGELFF. For the CDR3, the DNA is TGTGCCAGCAGCTTACAGATAGTGGGGCCCGGGGAGCTGTTTTTT.